These 26 T cell receptor beta chains were sequenced from one sample in a study of blood T cell repertoires in COVID-19 (dated by TCRdb to the early 2020s). The library was produced with the immunoSEQ multiplex PCR assay. This immuneACCESS table, as held by TCRdb, lists in-frame sequences with V and J called but not all clones. Of the missing ones, under half trace to an unresolved V gene in checked studies; the others have no known cause. Counted in this sample were 60,000 to 75,000 clones; around three quarters of them appeared once. The ten largest clones take up more than 20% of the sample. The sequenced sample consisted of peripheral blood. Receptor source: a man aged 60 to 69 with active or convalescent COVID-19.

V and J are TRBV14 and TRBJ2-5, with D perhaps TRBD2 (5 bases). Between the trimmed V and J ends, which lost 1 base and 0 bases, there was a span of 12 bases. The CDR3 spans 16 residues. Looked up from germline, CDR1 is SGHDN and CDR2 is FVKESK. CDR3 region: CASSQGELSDQETQYF. CDR3 DNA sequence: TGTGCCAGCAGCCAAGGGGAGTTAAGCGACCAAGAGACCCAGTACTTC. Using reference TRBV14 and TRBJ2-5 for the parts outside the CDR3, the full variable domain is EAGVTQFPSHSVIEKGQTVTLRCDPISGHDNLYWYRRVMGKEIKFLLHFVKESKQDESGMPNNRFLAERTGGTYSTLKVQPAELEDSGVYFCASSQGELSDQETQYFGPGTRLLVL.

The rearrangement links TRBV5-1 to TRBJ1-6; 7 bases align to TRBD1. The J segment lost 9 bases and the V segment lost 4 bases, leaving 16 bases of the junction unmatched. The germline V gene has CDR1 SGHRS and CDR2 YFSETQ. The CDR3 has 17 amino acids. The CDR3 is CASSTGVDWGGGSPLHF. CDR3 DNA: TGCGCCAGCAGCACAGGGGTAGACTGGGGAGGTGGTTCACCCCTCCACTTT.

CDR3 amino acids: CASSQDRGRDGTGELFF. The DNA of the CDR3 is TGTGCCAGCAGCCAAGATCGAGGACGGGATGGCACCGGGGAGCTGTTTTTT. The chain carries TRBV3-1 (or the pseudogene TRBV3-2) and TRBJ2-2; D is possibly TRBD2 (5 bases). Germline CDR1 reads LGHDT; CDR2 reads YNNKEL (reference sequence). CDR3 size: 17 residues. The V and J ends lost 0 bases and 4 bases respectively, with 15 bases between them.

At least ten counts were recorded for this clone. The chain links TRBV3-1 (or the pseudogene TRBV3-2) to TRBJ2-3; possible D gene TRBD1, 5 bases. The V and J ends lost 1 base and 12 bases respectively, with 14 bases between them. CDR3 length equals 13 residues. The germline V gene has CDR1 LGHDT and CDR2 YNNKEL (reference sequence). The CDR3 nucleotides read TGTGCCAGCAGCCAAGTCACAGGTCCACCCCAGTATTTT. Its protein product is CASSQVTGPPQYF.

V gene TRBV5-8 combines with J gene TRBJ1-5; tentatively, D is TRBD1 (5 bases). The CDR3 covers 15 residues. The V gene's germline CDR1 is SGHTS and CDR2 YDEGEE. Trimming took 4 bases from V and 1 from J, leaving 12 bases between them. CDR3 coding DNA: TGTGCCAGCAGCCATAGAGACAGCAGCAATCAGCCCCAGCATTTT. It encodes CASSHRDSSNQPQHF.

This clone was seen once. V gene TRBV6-5 combines with J gene TRBJ2-5, with 7 bases aligning to TRBD2. The germline gives CDR1 MNHEY, CDR2 SVGAGI. The trim removed 6 bases at V and 5 bases at J, leaving 12 bases unmatched. This CDR3 has 15 amino acids. The CDR3 nucleotides are TGTGCCAGCAGGCGGTCGGGGGGAGGGGTGGAGACCCAGTACTTC. As protein: CASRRSGGGVETQYF.

The rearrangement joins TRBV29-1 to TRBJ2-1; 10 bases are a match to TRBD1. CDR1 and CDR2 from the germline V gene are SQVTM and ANQGSEA. J lost 8 bases, V lost 8 bases, and 12 bases had no gene match. CDR3 length equals 14 residues. CDR3 region: CSLKLPGTGDEQFF. Here the CDR3 DNA reads TGCAGCCTAAAATTACCCGGGACAGGGGATGAGCAGTTCTTC.

This clone appeared many times. The genes are TRBV6-5 and TRBJ1-3; 7 bases match TRBD1. After removal of 6 bases from V and 0 bases from J, the junction contained 5 bases not matched to a gene. The CDR3 totals 15 residues. Germline CDR1 MNHEY, CDR2 SVGAGI. The CDR3 nucleotides are TGTGCCAGCAGGCGAGACAGGGACTCTGGAAACACCATATATTTT. This gives the protein CASRRDRDSGNTIYF.

This chain joins TRBV7-3 and TRBJ2-1; tentatively, D is TRBD1 (6 bases). Trimming pared 5 bases from V and 6 bases from J, leaving 14 bases between. The germline V gene encodes CDR1 SGHTA and CDR2 FQGTGA. The CDR3 is 14 amino acids. CDR3 DNA sequence: TGTGCCAGCAGCGAACAGGGTTTTGGCAATGAGCAGTTCTTC. Residues: CASSEQGFGNEQFF. The full variable domain, rest sourced from reference TRBV7-3 and TRBJ2-1, is GAGVSQTPSNKVTEKGKYVELRCDPISGHTALYWYRQSLGQGPEFLIYFQGTGAADDSGLPNDRFFAVRPEGSVSTLKIQRTERGDSAVYLCASSEQGFGNEQFFGPGTRLTVL.

V and J are TRBV7-2 and TRBJ1-2, with D possibly TRBD1 on 5 matching bases. Trimming shortened V by 5 bases and J by 7 bases, and 14 bases separated the two germline ends. Germline lookup yields CDR1 SGHTA and CDR2 FQGNSA. CDR3 length: 13 amino acids. Here the CDR3 DNA reads TGTGCCAGCAGCCCCCCAGGGAGGCTTGGCTACACCTTC. Its translation is CASSPPGRLGYTF.

V gene TRBV12-3 or TRBV12-4 combines with J gene TRBJ1-1; possible D gene TRBD1, 6 bases. The CDR3 runs 11 residues. V was cut by 5 bases and J by 11 bases, with 12 bases left in between. DNA for the CDR3: TGTGCCAGCAGTGTTCGGGGGGCGGCTTTCTTT. This encodes CASSVRGAAFF.

The chain is built from TRBV28 and TRBJ1-1, with a weak D call TRBD1 (5 bases). The CDR3 sequence is 14 residues long. The germline gives CDR1 MDHEN, CDR2 SYDVKM. Between the trimmed V and J ends, which lost 3 bases and 5 bases, there was a span of 13 bases. The CDR3 region has the DNA TGTGCCAGCAGTTTCGTAGGGGCTGAAACTGAAGCTTTCTTT. It translates to CASSFVGAETEAFF.

Only a few counts were recorded for this clone. The gene calls are TRBV2 and TRBJ2-7; no clear D gene. The CDR3 has 14 residues. Germline lookup yields CDR1 SNHLY and CDR2 FYNNEI. The V and J ends lost 4 bases and 3 bases respectively, with 13 bases between them. The CDR3 DNA follows: TGTGCCAGCAGTGGAACAGCCAACCTCTACGAGCAGTACTTC. This codes for CASSGTANLYEQYF. The full variable domain, its missing parts supplied by reference TRBV2 and TRBJ2-7, is EPEVTQTPSHQVTQMGQEVILRCVPISNHLYFYWYRQILGQKVEFLVSFYNNEISEKSEIFDDQFSVERPDGSNFTLKIRSTKLEDSAMYFCASSGTANLYEQYFGPGTRLTVT.

This sequence joins TRBV5-1 and TRBJ1-1; D possibly corresponds to TRBD1 (6 bases). With 2 bases removed from V and 4 bases from J, the gap between germline ends came to 15 bases. The CDR3 extends over 15 amino acids. CDR1 and CDR2 (germline): SGHRS, YFSETQ. The CDR3: CASSLTGLVGTEAFF. The DNA for the CDR3 is TGCGCCAGCAGCTTAACAGGGCTCGTAGGCACTGAAGCTTTCTTT.

This rearrangement joins TRBV24-1 to TRBJ2-2; 7 bases agree with TRBD2. The CDR3 consists of 12 residues. The germline V gene has CDR1 KGHDR and CDR2 SFDVKD. Trimming removed 11 bases from V and 3 bases from J; junction bases left unmatched: 2. CDR3 coding DNA: TGTGCCAGTGGGGGGGACACCGGGGAGCTGTTTTTT. It codes for CASGGDTGELFF.

The rearrangement joins TRBV2 to TRBJ2-5; 11 nucleotides match TRBD1. The CDR3 length is 13 residues. Germline CDR1 is SNHLY and CDR2 is FYNNEI. V lost 4 bases and J lost 7; bases outside the gene matches: 2. The CDR3 DNA is TGTGCCAGCAGTGGGGGACAGGGGGTGACCCAGTACTTC. It translates to CASSGGQGVTQYF.

Only a few counts were recorded for this clone. J is TRBJ1-1 and V is TRBV29-1, with D tentatively TRBD1 (6 bases). The germline gives CDR1 SQVTM, CDR2 ANQGSEA. The CDR3 contains 15 residues. Trimming pared 0 bases from V and 1 base from J, leaving 12 bases between. The CDR3 nucleotides read TGCAGCGTTGAAGAACTGGACAGAGCGAACACTGAAGCTTTCTTT. This encodes CSVEELDRANTEAFF.

V and J are TRBV5-6 and TRBJ2-7; the match to TRBD1 covers 7 bases. The CDR3 runs 13 residues. J gave up 0 bases and V 5 bases, and 2 bases lay outside the gene matches. Germline V gene sequence: CDR1 SGHDT, CDR2 YYEEEE. The CDR3: CASRDRFSYEQYF. The CDR3 nucleotides are TGTGCCAGCAGGGACAGGTTCTCCTACGAGCAGTACTTC.

This clone is a singleton in its sample. The rearrangement joins TRBV4-2 to TRBJ1-2, with 9 bases matching TRBD1. Germline loops: CDR1 LGHNA, CDR2 YNFKEQ. V trimming: 2 bases; J trimming: 0 bases; junction bases outside the gene matches: 4. The CDR3 runs 16 residues. This chain's CDR3 is CASSQTGTGTNYGYTF. DNA of the CDR3: TGTGCCAGCAGCCAAACCGGGACAGGGACTAACTATGGCTACACCTTC.

V usage is TRBV19 and J usage is TRBJ1-4; maybe TRBD1 (5 bases). Trimming removed 5 bases from V and 8 bases from J, with 12 bases in between. Germline assignment: CDR1 LNHDA and CDR2 SQIVND (reference sequence). The CDR3 has 13 residues. As DNA, the CDR3 is TGTGCCAGTAGTTCAGGGAACACAGAAAAACTGTTTTTT. This codes for CASSSGNTEKLFF.

The chain combines TRBV7-7 with TRBJ2-1; D possibly corresponds to TRBD2 (5 bases). V was cut by 0 bases and J by 12 bases, with 15 bases left in between. The germline CDR1 and CDR2 sequences are SSHAT and FNYEAQ (reference sequence). The CDR3 consists of 14 residues. Here the CDR3 reads CASSLAGLTSAQFF. DNA of the CDR3: TGTGCCAGCAGCTTAGCCGGACTCACCTCGGCGCAGTTCTTC.

CDR3 protein: CSVSGTSGGATDTQYF. The CDR3 nucleotides are TGCAGCGTCTCCGGGACTAGCGGGGGGGCAACAGATACGCAGTATTTT. The chain recombines TRBV29-1 with TRBJ2-3, with TRBD2 matching over 16 bases. There are 16 residues in the CDR3. Losses at the gene ends were 6 bases for V and 3 bases for J; bases not matched to a gene: 6. Germline lookup yields CDR1 SQVTM and CDR2 ANQGSEA.

This clone was counted once. This rearrangement joins TRBV9 to TRBJ2-7, with TRBD1 as a possible D gene (5 bases). The CDR3 spans 14 residues. CDR1 is SGDLS, CDR2 YYNGEE, per germline. Trimming removed 4 bases at V and 0 bases at J, with 11 bases between. The CDR3 spells CASSPRQGSYEQYF. The DNA for the CDR3 is TGTGCCAGCAGCCCTCGCCAGGGCTCCTACGAGCAGTACTTC.

The chain couples TRBV19 to TRBJ2-2, with TRBD1 matching over 8 bases. With 6 bases clipped from V and 6 bases from J, the junction kept 9 bases outside the gene matches. The CDR3 is 15 amino acids. Germline CDR1 and CDR2: LNHDA and SQIVND (reference sequence). The CDR3 region has the DNA TGTGCCAGTAGCTCCCCGGACAGGGAGTCCGGGGAGCTGTTTTTT. Translating it yields CASSSPDRESGELFF.

This sequence joins TRBV5-4 and TRBJ1-2, with 9 positions matching TRBD1. V shed 6 bases and J 2 bases; nucleotides not matched to a gene: 5. This CDR3 is 14 amino acids long. The germline V gene encodes CDR1 SGHNT and CDR2 YYREEE (reference sequence). The CDR3 sequence: CASTPDRGNYGYTF. Written as DNA, the CDR3 is TGTGCCAGCACCCCGGACAGGGGAAACTATGGCTACACCTTC.

This clone has a single count. The rearrangement links TRBV6-5 to TRBJ1-5; D is perhaps TRBD1 (6 bases). Looked up from germline, CDR1 is MNHEY and CDR2 is SVGAGI. The CDR3 runs to 14 residues. V dropped 4 bases and J dropped 3 bases, with 10 bases sitting between them. For the CDR3, the DNA is TGTGCCAGCAGTTCAACAGGGTACAATCAGCCCCAGCATTTT. This translates into CASSSTGYNQPQHF.